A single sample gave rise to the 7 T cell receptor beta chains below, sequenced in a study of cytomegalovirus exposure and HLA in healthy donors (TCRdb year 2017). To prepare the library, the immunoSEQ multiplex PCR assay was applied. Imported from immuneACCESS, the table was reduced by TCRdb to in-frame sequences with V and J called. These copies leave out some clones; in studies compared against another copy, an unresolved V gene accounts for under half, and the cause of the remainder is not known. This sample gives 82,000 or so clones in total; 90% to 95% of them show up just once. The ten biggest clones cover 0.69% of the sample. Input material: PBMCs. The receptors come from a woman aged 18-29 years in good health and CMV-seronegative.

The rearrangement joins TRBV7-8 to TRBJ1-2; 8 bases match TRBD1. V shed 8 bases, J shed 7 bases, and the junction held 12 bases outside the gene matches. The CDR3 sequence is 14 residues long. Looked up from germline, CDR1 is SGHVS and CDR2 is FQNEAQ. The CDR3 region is CASRKDRGGLGYTF. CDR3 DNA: TGTGCCAGCCGTAAAGACAGGGGTGGTCTTGGCTACACCTTC.

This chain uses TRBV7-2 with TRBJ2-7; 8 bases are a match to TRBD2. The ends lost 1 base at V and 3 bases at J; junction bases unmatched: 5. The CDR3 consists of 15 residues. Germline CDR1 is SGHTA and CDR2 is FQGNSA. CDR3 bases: TGTGCCAGCAGCTTAGAGGGGACTAGATACTACGAGCAGTACTTC. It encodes CASSLEGTRYYEQYF.

The CDR3 reads CATSRAAAKRAVYGYTF. The CDR3 nucleotides read TGTGCCACCAGCAGAGCTGCAGCCAAGCGGGCTGTCTATGGCTACACCTTC. The rearrangement joins TRBV15 to TRBJ1-2, with no clear D. This CDR3 region has 17 residues. The V end was cut by 1 base, the J end by 4 bases, with 19 bases between. The germline CDR1 and CDR2 sequences are LNHNV and YYDKDF (reference sequence).

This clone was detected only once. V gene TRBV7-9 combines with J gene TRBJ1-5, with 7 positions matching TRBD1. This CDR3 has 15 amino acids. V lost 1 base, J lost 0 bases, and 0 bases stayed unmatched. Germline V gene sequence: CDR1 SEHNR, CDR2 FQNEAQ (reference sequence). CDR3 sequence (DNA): TGTGCCAGCAGCTTAGGGGACAGTAGCAATCAGCCCCAGCATTTT. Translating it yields CASSLGDSSNQPQHF.

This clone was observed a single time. This CDR3 is CASSGQGSKETQYF. The DNA of the CDR3 is TGTGCCAGCAGTGGACAGGGAAGTAAGGAGACCCAGTACTTC. The gene calls are TRBV6-1 and TRBJ2-5; 7 nucleotides align to TRBD1. The CDR3 contains 14 residues. V shed 4 bases, J shed 5 bases, and the junction held 7 bases outside the gene matches. Germline CDR1 and CDR2: MNHNS and SASEGT.

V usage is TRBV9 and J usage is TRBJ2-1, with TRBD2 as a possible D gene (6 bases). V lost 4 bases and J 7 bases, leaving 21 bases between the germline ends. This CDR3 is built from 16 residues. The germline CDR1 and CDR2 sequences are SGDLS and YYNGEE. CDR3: CASSKRGDEAGNEQFF. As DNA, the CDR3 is TGTGCCAGCAGCAAGCGAGGGGACGAGGCGGGAAATGAGCAGTTCTTC.

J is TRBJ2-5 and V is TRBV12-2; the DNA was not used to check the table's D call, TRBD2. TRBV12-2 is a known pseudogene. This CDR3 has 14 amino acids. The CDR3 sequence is CASRPHRGRETQYF. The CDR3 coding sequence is TGTGCAAGTCGCCCCCATAGAGGGAGGGAGACCCAGTACTTC.